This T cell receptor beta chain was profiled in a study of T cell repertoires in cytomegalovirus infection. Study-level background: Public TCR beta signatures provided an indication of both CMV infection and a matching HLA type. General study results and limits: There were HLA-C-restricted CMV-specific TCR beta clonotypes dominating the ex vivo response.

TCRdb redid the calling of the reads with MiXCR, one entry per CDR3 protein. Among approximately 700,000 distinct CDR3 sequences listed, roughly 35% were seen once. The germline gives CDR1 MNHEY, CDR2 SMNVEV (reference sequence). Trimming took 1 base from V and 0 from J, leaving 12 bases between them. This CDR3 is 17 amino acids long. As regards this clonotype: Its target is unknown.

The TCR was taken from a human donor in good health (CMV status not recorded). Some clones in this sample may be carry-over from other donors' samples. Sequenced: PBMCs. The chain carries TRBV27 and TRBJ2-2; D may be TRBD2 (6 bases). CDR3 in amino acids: CASSLWSGRPNTGELFF. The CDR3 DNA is TGTGCCAGCAGTTTATGGTCAGGGAGGCCGAACACCGGGGAGCTGTTTTTT.